This entry lists 5 T cell receptor beta chains sequenced from one sample in a study of beta chain features in type 1 diabetes. Points from the study as a whole: Type 1 diabetes patients showed a moderate but significant shortening of TCRB CDR3s in all four CD4+ subsets.

Isolated RNA was reverse transcribed in full, so expressed TCRB transcripts were sequenced. Using immunoSEQ multiplex PCR, the repertoire was profiled, and TCRdb retains in-frame clones only, with some absent. In the table there are about 340,000 clones, roughly 13% of which are singletons. These TCRs' antigens remain unknown. Sequences were obtained from naive CD4+ T cells from blood. The receptors shown here come from a woman between 18 and 29 years old with type 1 diabetes.

The chain uses TRBV15 and TRBJ2-2; no definite D call. V lost 0 bases, J lost 7 bases, and 18 bases lay in between. The V gene's germline CDR1 is LNHNV and CDR2 YYDKDF (reference sequence). The length of the CDR3 is 17 residues. The DNA for the CDR3 is TGTGCCACCAGCAGAGATCCCGCCCGACTCCAAAACGGGGAGCTGTTTTTT. Protein product: CATSRDPARLQNGELFF.

This rearrangement joins TRBV14 to TRBJ2-5, with D tentatively TRBD2 (5 bases). Deletions cut 1 base from V and 5 bases from J, with 17 bases between. The CDR3 has 16 amino acids. Germline V gene lookup returns CDR1 SGHDN and CDR2 FVKESK. The CDR3 bases are TGTGCCAGCAGCCAAGGTGCTATAGCGATTATGGAGACCCAGTACTTC. Its protein product is CASSQGAIAIMETQYF. Together with reference TRBV14 and TRBJ2-5, the CDR3 gives the full variable domain: EAGVTQFPSHSVIEKGQTVTLRCDPISGHDNLYWYRRVMGKEIKFLLHFVKESKQDESGMPNNRFLAERTGGTYSTLKVQPAELEDSGVYFCASSQGAIAIMETQYFGPGTRLLVL.

This rearrangement joins TRBV29-1 to TRBJ2-1; 11 bases are a match to TRBD2. V gave up 7 bases and J gave up 4 bases; unmatched junction bases: 9. Germline CDR1 SQVTM, CDR2 ANQGSEA. This CDR3 is 15 amino acids long. CDR3 sequence: CSATPGLAAYNEQFF. The CDR3 DNA follows: TGCAGCGCGACGCCGGGACTAGCGGCATACAATGAGCAGTTCTTC.

In this sample, this clone turned up a few times. J is TRBJ1-2 and V is TRBV9; 8 bases fit TRBD1. V shed 4 bases and J 8 bases; nucleotides not matched to a gene: 7. The CDR3 consists of 13 residues. In germline, CDR1 is SGDLS, CDR2 YYNGEE. Here the CDR3 reads CASSPWTGFGYTF. The DNA for the CDR3 is TGTGCCAGCAGCCCGTGGACAGGGTTCGGCTACACCTTC.

This rearrangement joins TRBV7-2 to TRBJ2-5, with 8 bases matching TRBD1. The CDR3 has 16 residues. V gave up 2 bases and J gave up 0 bases; unmatched junction bases: 5. Germline CDR1 and CDR2: SGHTA and FQGNSA. In DNA form, the CDR3 reads TGTGCCAGCAGCTTAAGTTTGACAGGGGACCAAGAGACCCAGTACTTC. This translates into CASSLSLTGDQETQYF.